This T cell receptor (beta chain) was documented in a study of cytomegalovirus exposure and HLA in healthy donors. About this clone: Its antigen is unknown. The same CDR3 also results from other DNA sequences found in this sample.

This table comes from immunoSEQ multiplex PCR, and its TCRdb copy is limited to in-frame clones, with some not included. The repertoire holds over 200,000 clones, with around 87% as singletons. Notes on the study in general: Subsequent analysis of the 120 or so validation repertoires found a tendency for first-cohort TCR clusters to co-occur. The dataset shows that most TCR sequences were rare, while some public TCRs occurred in many donors. Altogether, some 170 TCR beta chains were recorded as cytomegalovirus-associated.

V was shortened by 0 bases and J by 1 base, with 6 bases between the two germline ends. Germline lookup yields CDR1 SGHTA and CDR2 FQGTGA. This CDR3 has 14 residues. The origin of this receptor is a woman between 18 and 29 years old in good health and CMV-seronegative. Source material: PBMCs. This chain connects TRBV7-3 to TRBJ2-5, with a possible D match to TRBD1 (6 bases). In nucleotides, the CDR3 is TGTGCCAGCAGCTTAACAGGGGGCCAAGAGACCCAGTACTTC. It codes for CASSLTGGQETQYF.